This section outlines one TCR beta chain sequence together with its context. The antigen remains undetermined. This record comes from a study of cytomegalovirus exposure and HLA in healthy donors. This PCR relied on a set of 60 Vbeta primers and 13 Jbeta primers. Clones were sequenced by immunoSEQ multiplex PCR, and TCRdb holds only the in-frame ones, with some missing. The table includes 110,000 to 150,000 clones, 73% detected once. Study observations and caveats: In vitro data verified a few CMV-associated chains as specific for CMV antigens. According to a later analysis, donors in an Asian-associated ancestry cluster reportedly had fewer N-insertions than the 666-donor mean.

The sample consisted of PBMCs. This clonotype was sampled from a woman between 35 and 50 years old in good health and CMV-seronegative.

CDR3 in amino acids: CSFDGILRGVNTDTQYF. The CDR3 DNA follows: TGCAGTTTCGACGGGATCCTCCGGGGAGTGAATACAGATACGCAGTATTTT. The chain joins TRBV29-1 to TRBJ2-3; the D gene is possibly TRBD2 (5 bases). CDR1 and CDR2 from the germline V gene are SQVTM and ANQGSEA. The length of the CDR3 is 17 residues.